The source of this TCR beta chain is a study of cytomegalovirus exposure and HLA in healthy donors. Study overall: The Caucasian-associated ancestry cluster held roughly 84% of 350 to 450 genotyped donors. Study-wide results and caveats: TCR association rates varied by HLA locus in a later analysis, with DRB1 highest and HLA-C lowest. There were a few CMV-associated chains whose specificity for CMV antigens was confirmed in vitro.

Primers: 60 Vbeta forward and 13 Jbeta reverse. Sequencing used immunoSEQ multiplex PCR; TCRdb keeps in-frame clones, though not all of them. The sample contains 100,000 to 150,000 clones, approximately 87% of which appear only once. This clone was seen only once. The antigen is undetermined. Germline lookup yields CDR1 SGHRS and CDR2 YFSETQ. CDR3 length: 14 residues. The source material was PBMCs. The chain couples TRBV5-1 to TRBJ2-5; 14 bases match TRBD2. The J call may be incorrect, as the DNA end agrees better with TRBJ2-7. This receptor was taken from a woman between 25 and 40 years old in good health and CMV-seronegative. The CDR3 is CASSQGLAGDEQYF. In DNA form, the CDR3 reads TGCGCCAGCAGCCAGGGACTAGCGGGAGACGAGCAGTACTTC.